The clone carrying this T cell receptor (beta chain) was seen just once. As yet, its antigen is unknown. Regarding treatment: about 20 received Ad26.COV2.S at low or high dose, single or two shots; five or six received placebo; per-sample allocation not given. Sampling happened 63 days after the first vaccine or placebo injection. The data belong to a study of Ad26.COV2.S vaccination and SARS-CoV-2 variants. Study outcomes and limitations: Similar non-spike TCR breadth was seen in vaccine and placebo recipients. Measures of TCR breadth and depth may have fallen short of total T cell responses.

Only in-frame clones appear in the TCRdb table, and some are missing; sequencing was by immunoSEQ multiplex PCR. The sample has around 400,000 clones, about 88% seen once. Germline lookup yields CDR1 SNHLY and CDR2 FYNNEI. V lost 8 bases, J lost 7 bases, and 12 bases lay in between. CDR3 length equals 11 residues. The rearrangement uses TRBV2 and TRBJ2-7; D is undetermined. The sequences come from peripheral blood, collected in a trial of Ad26.COV2.S vaccine versus placebo. The origin of this receptor is a person between 18 and 59 years old who received the Ad26.COV2.S COVID-19 vaccine or a placebo. The CDR3 nucleotides are TGTGCCAGCTTCACCGTTAGAGAGCAGTACTTC. Amino acid sequence: CASFTVREQYF.